This TCR beta chain was documented in a study of blood T cells in healthy people across ages. General study points: Estimated diversity, derived from one million T cells, was regarded as an underestimate. Because donor CMV status was unknown, expanded clonotype changes were possibly confounded. More naive CD4+ cells and higher diversity marked long-lived donors relative to aged donors.

The second PCR ran about 6 to 12 cycles with a sample-barcoded 5' primer and J-beta primers. One entry per CDR3 protein results from TCRdb running MiXCR on the 5' RACE reads. The sample carries about 1,400,000 distinct CDR3 sequences, roughly 59% recorded once. In germline, CDR1 is SNHLY, CDR2 FYNNEI. V gave up 2 bases and J gave up 7 bases, with 19 bases separating them. This CDR3 region has 16 residues. Comment on this clonotype: Its target is unknown.

This clonotype was obtained from a man in his late teens or twenties in good health. Specimen: blood. V is TRBV2 and J is TRBJ2-3; D possibly matches TRBD1 or TRBD2 (5 bases each). Written as DNA, the CDR3 is TGTGCCAGCAGTGAACTTGTCGGGGCACCCAGGAATACGCAGTATTTT. Its protein is CASSELVGAPRNTQYF.